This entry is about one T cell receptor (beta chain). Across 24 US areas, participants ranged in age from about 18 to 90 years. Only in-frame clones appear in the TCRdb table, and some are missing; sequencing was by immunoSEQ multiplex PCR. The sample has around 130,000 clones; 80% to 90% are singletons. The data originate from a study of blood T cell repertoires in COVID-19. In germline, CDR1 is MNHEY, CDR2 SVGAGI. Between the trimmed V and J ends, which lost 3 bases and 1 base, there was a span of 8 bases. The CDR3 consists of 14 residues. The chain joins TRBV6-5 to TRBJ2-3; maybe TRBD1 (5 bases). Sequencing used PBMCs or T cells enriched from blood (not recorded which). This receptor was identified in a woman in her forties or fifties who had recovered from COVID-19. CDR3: CASSYRQRTDTQYF. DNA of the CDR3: TGTGCCAGCAGTTATAGACAGCGCACAGATACGCAGTATTTT.